The present T cell receptor (beta chain) was sequenced within a study of blood T cells in healthy people across ages. Whole-study findings and limits: Roughly linear declines in TCR beta diversity per million T cells occurred with age. Lack of knowledge of donor CMV status possibly confounded expanded clonotype changes.

A few counts support this clonotype. As yet, its antigen is unknown. This CDR3 contains 13 residues. Trimming stripped 8 bases from V and 3 bases from J, with 14 bases between. Germline V lookup: CDR1 SGHTA, CDR2 FQGNSA. Through a sample-barcoded 5' primer and a J-beta primer mix, a second PCR was run for about 6 to 11 cycles. TCRdb reanalysed the 5' RACE reads using MiXCR and keeps one entry per CDR3 protein. The sample records under 1,000,000 distinct CDR3 sequences, roughly 34% being singletons. Sequencing was performed on blood. The genes are TRBV7-2 and TRBJ2-7; D is uncertain. The source is a man younger than 30 in good health. DNA of the CDR3: TGTGCCAGCGCCGAGGCCGAGTTCTACGAGCAGTACTTC. Protein sequence: CASAEAEFYEQYF.